This TCR beta chain was recorded in a study of cytomegalovirus exposure and HLA in healthy donors. Study-wide background: In a later analysis, the approximately 120 validation repertoires were reported to have used the same platform as the 666 first-cohort repertoires.

Findings and limits, study-wide: Reports indicated that the classifier achieved high specificity and sensitivity in diagnosing cytomegalovirus status. Associated with cytomegalovirus, according to the listing, were 150 to 200 TCR beta chains. In vitro, three CMV-associated chains proved specific for CMV antigens.

As concerns this clone: Its antigen is not identified.

Only in-frame clones appear in the TCRdb table, and some are missing; sequencing was by immunoSEQ multiplex PCR. Here the sample spans 110,000 or so clones, nearly 97% being singletons. The sequencing sample was made of PBMCs. This sequence was found in a woman aged 18-29 years in good health and CMV-seronegative.

The CDR3 loop is CSAYIDVRAFF. Written as DNA, the CDR3 is TGCAGTGCTTATATCGACGTGCGGGCTTTCTTT. This chain uses TRBV20-1 with TRBJ1-1; D gene ambiguous. The germline V gene encodes CDR1 DFQATT and CDR2 SNEGSKA (reference sequence). The V end lost 5 bases, the J end lost 11 bases, and 15 bases lay between the germline ends. This CDR3 has 11 residues.